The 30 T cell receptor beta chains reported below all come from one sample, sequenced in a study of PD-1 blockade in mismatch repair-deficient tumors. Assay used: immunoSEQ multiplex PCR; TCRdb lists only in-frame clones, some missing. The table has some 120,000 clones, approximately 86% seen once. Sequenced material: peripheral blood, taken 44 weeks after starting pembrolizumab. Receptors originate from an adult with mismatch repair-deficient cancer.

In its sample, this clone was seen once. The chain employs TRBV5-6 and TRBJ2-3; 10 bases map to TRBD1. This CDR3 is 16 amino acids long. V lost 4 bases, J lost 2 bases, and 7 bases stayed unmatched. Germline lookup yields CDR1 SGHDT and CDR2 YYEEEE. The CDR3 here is CASSQGQGTATDTQYF. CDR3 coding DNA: TGTGCCAGCAGCCAGGGACAGGGGACCGCCACAGATACGCAGTATTTT.

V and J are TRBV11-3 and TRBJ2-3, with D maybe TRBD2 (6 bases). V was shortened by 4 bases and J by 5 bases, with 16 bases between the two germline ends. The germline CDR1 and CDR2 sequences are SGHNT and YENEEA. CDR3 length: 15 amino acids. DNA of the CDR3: TGTGCCAGCAGCTCCGGGAGTCTTTTAGAAGATACGCAGTATTTT. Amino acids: CASSSGSLLEDTQYF. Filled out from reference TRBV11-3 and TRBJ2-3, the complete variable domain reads EAGVVQSPRYKIIEKKQPVAFWCNPISGHNTLYWYLQNLGQGPELLIRYENEEAVDDSQLPKDRFSAERLKGVDSTLKIQPAELGDSAVYLCASSSGSLLEDTQYFGPGTRLTVL.

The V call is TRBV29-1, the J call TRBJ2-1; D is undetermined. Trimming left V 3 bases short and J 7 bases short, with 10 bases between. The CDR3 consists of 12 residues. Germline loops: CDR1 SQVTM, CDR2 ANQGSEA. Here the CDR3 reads CSVDRLKNEQFF. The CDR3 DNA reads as TGCAGCGTTGATCGACTCAAGAATGAGCAGTTCTTC.

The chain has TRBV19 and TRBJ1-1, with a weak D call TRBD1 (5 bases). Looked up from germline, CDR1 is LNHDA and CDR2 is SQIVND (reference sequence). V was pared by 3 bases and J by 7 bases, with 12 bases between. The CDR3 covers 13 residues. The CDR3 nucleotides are TGTGCCAGTAGTATGGGGAGGGGAGGTGAAGCTTTCTTT. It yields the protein CASSMGRGGEAFF.

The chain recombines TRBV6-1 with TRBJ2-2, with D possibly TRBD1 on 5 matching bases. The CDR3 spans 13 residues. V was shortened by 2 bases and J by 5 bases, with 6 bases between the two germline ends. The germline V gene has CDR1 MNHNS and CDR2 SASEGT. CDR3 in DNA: TGTGCCAGCAGTGAACAGGGAACCGGGGAGCTGTTTTTT. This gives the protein CASSEQGTGELFF.

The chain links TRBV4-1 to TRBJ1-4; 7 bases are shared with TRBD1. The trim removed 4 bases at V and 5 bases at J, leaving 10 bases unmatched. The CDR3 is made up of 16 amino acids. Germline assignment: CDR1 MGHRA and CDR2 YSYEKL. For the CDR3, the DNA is TGCGCCAGCAGCCGGGGGGTGCGGGGACAGAATGAAAAACTGTTTTTT. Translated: CASSRGVRGQNEKLFF.

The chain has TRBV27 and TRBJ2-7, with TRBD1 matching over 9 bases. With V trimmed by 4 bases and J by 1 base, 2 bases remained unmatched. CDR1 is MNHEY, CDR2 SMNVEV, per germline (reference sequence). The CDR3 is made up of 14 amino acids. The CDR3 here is CASSSGQGSYEQYF. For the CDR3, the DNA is TGTGCCAGCAGTTCCGGACAGGGGTCCTACGAGCAGTACTTC.

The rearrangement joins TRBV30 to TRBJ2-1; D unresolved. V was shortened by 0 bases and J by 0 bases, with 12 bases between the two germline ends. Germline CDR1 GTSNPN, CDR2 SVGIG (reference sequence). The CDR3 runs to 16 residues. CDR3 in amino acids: CAWSVGGFSSYNEQFF. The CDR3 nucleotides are TGTGCCTGGAGTGTAGGTGGGTTTAGCTCCTACAATGAGCAGTTCTTC. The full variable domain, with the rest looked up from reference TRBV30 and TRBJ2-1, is SQTIHQWPATLVQPVGSPLSLECTVEGTSNPNLYWYRQAAGRGLQLLFYSVGIGQISSEVPQNLSASRPQDRQFILSSKKLLLSDSGFYLCAWSVGGFSSYNEQFFGPGTRLTVL.

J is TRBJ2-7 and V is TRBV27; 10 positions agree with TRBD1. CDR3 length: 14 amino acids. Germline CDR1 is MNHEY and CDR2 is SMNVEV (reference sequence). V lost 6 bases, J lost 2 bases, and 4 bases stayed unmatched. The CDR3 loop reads CASRSTGGTYEQYF. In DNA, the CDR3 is TGTGCCAGCAGATCGACAGGGGGCACCTACGAGCAGTACTTC.

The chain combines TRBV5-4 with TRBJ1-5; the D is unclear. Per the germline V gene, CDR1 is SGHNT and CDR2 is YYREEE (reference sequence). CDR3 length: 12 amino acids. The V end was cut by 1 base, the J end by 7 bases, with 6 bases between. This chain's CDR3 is CASSLRGQPQHF. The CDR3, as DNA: TGTGCCAGCAGCTTGAGAGGGCAGCCCCAGCATTTT.

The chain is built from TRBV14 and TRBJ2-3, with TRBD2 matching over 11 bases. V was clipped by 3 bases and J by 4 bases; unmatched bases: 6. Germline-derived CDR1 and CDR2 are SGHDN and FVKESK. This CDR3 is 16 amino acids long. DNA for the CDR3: TGTGCCAGCAGCCAGCTAGCGGGAGGTTTGGCAGATACGCAGTATTTT. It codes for CASSQLAGGLADTQYF.

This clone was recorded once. CDR3 coding DNA: TGTGCCAGCAGCTTGGGGTCTAGCGGTTGGGAGCAGTACTTC. Protein product: CASSLGSSGWEQYF. The chain employs TRBV5-4 and TRBJ2-7; TRBD2 matches at 7 bases. There are 14 residues in the CDR3. V shed 0 bases, J shed 7 bases, and the junction held 7 bases outside the gene matches. Germline assignment: CDR1 SGHNT and CDR2 YYREEE (reference sequence).

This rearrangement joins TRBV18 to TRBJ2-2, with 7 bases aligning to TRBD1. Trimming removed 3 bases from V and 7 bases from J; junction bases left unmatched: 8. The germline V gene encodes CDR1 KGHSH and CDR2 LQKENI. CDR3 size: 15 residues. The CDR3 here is CASSPRQGLGGELFF. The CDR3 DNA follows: TGTGCCAGCTCACCCCGACAGGGCTTGGGCGGGGAGCTGTTTTTT.

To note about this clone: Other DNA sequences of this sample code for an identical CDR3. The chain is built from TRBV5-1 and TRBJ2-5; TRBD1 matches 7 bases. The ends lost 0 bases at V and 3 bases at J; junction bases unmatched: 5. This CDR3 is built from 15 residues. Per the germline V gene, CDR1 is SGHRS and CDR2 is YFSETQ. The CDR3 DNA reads TGCGCCAGCAGCTTGGGGGGGACAGCCAAAGAGACCCAGTACTTC. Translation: CASSLGGTAKETQYF.

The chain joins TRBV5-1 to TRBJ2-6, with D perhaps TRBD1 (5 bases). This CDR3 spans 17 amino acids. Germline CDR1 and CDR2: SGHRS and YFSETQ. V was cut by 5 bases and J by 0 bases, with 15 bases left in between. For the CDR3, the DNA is TGCGCCAGCAGTCGAAATACAGGAAACTCTGGGGCCAACGTCCTGACTTTC. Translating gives CASSRNTGNSGANVLTF.

CDR3 sequence: CASSLTGGTSGELFF. The CDR3 DNA reads TGCGCCAGCAGCTTGACGGGGGGAACCTCCGGGGAGCTGTTTTTT. J is TRBJ2-2 and V is TRBV5-1; TRBD2 matches 7 bases. Germline CDR1 SGHRS, CDR2 YFSETQ. The CDR3 has 15 amino acids. With 1 base clipped from V and 6 bases from J, the junction kept 6 bases outside the gene matches.

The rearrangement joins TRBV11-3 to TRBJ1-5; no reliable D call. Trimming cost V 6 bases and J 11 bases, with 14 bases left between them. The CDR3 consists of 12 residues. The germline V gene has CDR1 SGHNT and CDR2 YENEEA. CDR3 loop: CASRGEGEAQHF. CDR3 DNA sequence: TGTGCCAGCAGGGGAGAAGGTGAAGCCCAGCATTTT.

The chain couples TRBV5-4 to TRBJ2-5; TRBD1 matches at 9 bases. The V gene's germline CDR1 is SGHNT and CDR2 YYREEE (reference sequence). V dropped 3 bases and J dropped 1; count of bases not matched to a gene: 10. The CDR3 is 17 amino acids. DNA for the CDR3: TGTGCCAGCAGCTGGACAGGGGTAGGGGTGGCCCAAGAGACCCAGTACTTC. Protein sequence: CASSWTGVGVAQETQYF.

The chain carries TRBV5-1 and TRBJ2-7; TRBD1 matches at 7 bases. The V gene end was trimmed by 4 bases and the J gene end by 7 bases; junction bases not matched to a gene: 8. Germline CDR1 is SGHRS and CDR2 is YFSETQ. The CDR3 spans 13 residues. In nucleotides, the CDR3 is TGCGCCAGCAGCGGGACAGACCTTAATGAGCAGTACTTC. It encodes CASSGTDLNEQYF.

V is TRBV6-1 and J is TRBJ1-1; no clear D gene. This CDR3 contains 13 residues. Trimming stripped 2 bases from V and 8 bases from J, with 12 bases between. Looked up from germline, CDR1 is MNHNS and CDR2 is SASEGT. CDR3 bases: TGTGCCAGCAGTGAAAATCAGCGAGAGGAAGCTTTCTTT. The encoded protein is CASSENQREEAFF.

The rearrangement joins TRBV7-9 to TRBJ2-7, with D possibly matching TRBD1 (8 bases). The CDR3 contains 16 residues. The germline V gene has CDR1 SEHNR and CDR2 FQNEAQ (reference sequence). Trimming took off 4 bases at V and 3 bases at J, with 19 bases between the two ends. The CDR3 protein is CASSSWTGRELYEQYF. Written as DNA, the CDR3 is TGTGCCAGCAGCTCATGGACAGGGAGGGAGCTCTACGAGCAGTACTTC. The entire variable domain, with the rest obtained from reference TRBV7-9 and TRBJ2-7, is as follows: DTGVSQNPRHKITKRGQNVTFRCDPISEHNRLYWYRQTLGQGPEFLTYFQNEAQLEKSRLLSDRFSAERPKGSFSTLEIQRTEQGDSAMYLCASSSWTGRELYEQYFGPGTRLTVT.

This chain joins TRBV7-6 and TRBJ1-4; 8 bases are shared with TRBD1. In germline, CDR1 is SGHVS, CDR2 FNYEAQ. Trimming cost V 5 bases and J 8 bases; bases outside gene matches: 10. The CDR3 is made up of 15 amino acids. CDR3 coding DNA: TGTGCCAGCAGCCCGAGGACAGGGCGGCAGGAAAAACTGTTTTTT. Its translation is CASSPRTGRQEKLFF.

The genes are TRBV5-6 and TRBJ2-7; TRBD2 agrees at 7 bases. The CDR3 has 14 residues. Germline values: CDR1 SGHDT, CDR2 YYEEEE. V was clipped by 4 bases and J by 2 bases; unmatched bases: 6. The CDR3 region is CASSRDYATYEQYF. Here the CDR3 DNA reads TGTGCCAGCAGCCGGGACTACGCAACCTACGAGCAGTACTTC.

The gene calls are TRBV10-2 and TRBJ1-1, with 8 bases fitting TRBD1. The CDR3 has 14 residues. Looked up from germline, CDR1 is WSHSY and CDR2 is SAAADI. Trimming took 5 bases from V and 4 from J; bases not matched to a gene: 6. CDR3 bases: TGCGCCAGCAGTATGCAGGGGGCAGTCACTGAAGCTTTCTTT. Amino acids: CASSMQGAVTEAFF.

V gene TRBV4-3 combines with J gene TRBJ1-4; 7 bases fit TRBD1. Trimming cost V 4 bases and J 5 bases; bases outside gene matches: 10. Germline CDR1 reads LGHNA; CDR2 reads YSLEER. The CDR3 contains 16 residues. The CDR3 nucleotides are TGCGCCAGCAGCCCGAACACCGACAGGGCGAATGAAAAACTGTTTTTT. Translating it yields CASSPNTDRANEKLFF.

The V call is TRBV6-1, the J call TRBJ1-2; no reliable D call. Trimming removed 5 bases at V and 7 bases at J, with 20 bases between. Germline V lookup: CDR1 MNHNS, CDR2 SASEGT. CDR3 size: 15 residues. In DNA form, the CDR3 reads TGTGCCAGCAGTCCGAAATGGCATGCCGGCCTTGGCTACACCTTC. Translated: CASSPKWHAGLGYTF.

CDR3 sequence (DNA): TGCGCCAGCAGCCGAGGCAAATCCTACGAGCAGTACTTC. This sequence encodes CASSRGKSYEQYF. The V call is TRBV4-3, the J call TRBJ2-5; D is unclear. The J call may not be correct, given that the DNA end is closer to TRBJ2-7. The CDR3 has 13 residues. The germline V gene encodes CDR1 LGHNA and CDR2 YSLEER.

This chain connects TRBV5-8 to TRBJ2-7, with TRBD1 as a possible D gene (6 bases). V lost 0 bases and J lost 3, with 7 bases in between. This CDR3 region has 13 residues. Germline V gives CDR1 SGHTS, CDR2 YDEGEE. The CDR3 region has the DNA TGTGCCAGCAGCTTGGTACAGGGCTACGAGCAGTACTTC. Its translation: CASSLVQGYEQYF.

CDR3 protein: CASSLGGTGAKNIQYF. The CDR3 DNA reads TGTGCCAGCAGCTTGGGAGGTACGGGTGCCAAAAACATTCAGTACTTC. The V gene is TRBV5-4, the J gene TRBJ2-4; no definite D call. Trimming removed 0 bases from V and 1 base from J, with 11 bases in between. The CDR3 extends over 16 amino acids. Germline V CDR1 and CDR2: SGHNT, YYREEE (reference sequence).

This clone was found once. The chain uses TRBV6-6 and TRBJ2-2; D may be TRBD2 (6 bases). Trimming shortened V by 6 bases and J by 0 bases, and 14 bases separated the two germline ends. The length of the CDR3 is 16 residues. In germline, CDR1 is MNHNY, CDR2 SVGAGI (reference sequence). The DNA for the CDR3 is TGTGCCAGCAGGCGGGGTGTGGGCCCGAACACCGGGGAGCTGTTTTTT. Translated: CASRRGVGPNTGELFF.